This is a list of T cell receptor beta chains from one sample in a study of pediatric ulcerative colitis. Produced via immunoSEQ multiplex PCR; TCRdb's table is partial and in-frame only. The sample includes 30,000 to 40,000 clones, about 81% of them seen just once. The source material was gut tissue. These receptors originate from a boy between 10 and 17 years old with mild ulcerative colitis. CDR3s include the opening cysteine and the closing phenylalanine or tryptophan. Fields, in order: CDR3 length, J gene, V gene, D gene, clone size, CDR3 DNA, CDR3 protein. The D gene is left open where the match is weak. Size values are once, few and many counts, or a class for expanded clones, and some rows have none.

CDR3 length: 16
J gene: TRBJ2-3
V gene: TRBV5-6
D gene: -
clone size: -
CDR3 DNA: TGTGCCAGCAGCTTGGGGACTCGATTTAGCACAGATACGCAGTATTTT
CDR3 protein: CASSLGTRFSTDTQYF

CDR3 length: 13
J gene: TRBJ2-7
V gene: TRBV5-1
D gene: -
clone size: -
CDR3 DNA: TGCGCCAGCAGCTCGCGTTTAGGGGCCGAGCAGTACTTC
CDR3 protein: CASSSRLGAEQYF

CDR3 length: 12
J gene: TRBJ1-4
V gene: TRBV7-9
D gene: -
clone size: -
CDR3 DNA: TGTGCCAGCAGCTCAGTAATCAGTGACCTGTTTTTT
CDR3 protein: CASSSVISDLFF

CDR3 length: 14
J gene: TRBJ2-3
V gene: TRBV5-1
D gene: -
clone size: -
CDR3 DNA: TGCGCCAGCAGCCTCCTTGGGGGCGCGGATACGCAGTATTTT
CDR3 protein: CASSLLGGADTQYF

CDR3 length: 10
J gene: TRBJ2-5
V gene: TRBV20-1
D gene: -
clone size: -
CDR3 DNA: TGCAGTGCTGTTCAAGAGACCCAGTACTTC
CDR3 protein: CSAVQETQYF

CDR3 length: 15
J gene: TRBJ2-2
V gene: TRBV5-1
D gene: -
clone size: -
CDR3 DNA: TGCGCCAGCAGCTTGGTACAGGGGAACACCGGGGAGCTGTTTTTT
CDR3 protein: CASSLVQGNTGELFF

CDR3 length: 13
J gene: TRBJ1-2
V gene: TRBV19
D gene: -
clone size: -
CDR3 DNA: TGTGCCAGTACGACAGCCCCTAACTATGGCTACACCTTC
CDR3 protein: CASTTAPNYGYTF

CDR3 length: 13
J gene: TRBJ1-2
V gene: TRBV7-8
D gene: -
clone size: -
CDR3 DNA: TGTGCCAGCAGCTTAGTACAGTTCGATGGCTACACCTTC
CDR3 protein: CASSLVQFDGYTF

CDR3 length: 16
J gene: TRBJ2-5
V gene: TRBV4-2
D gene: -
clone size: once
CDR3 DNA: TGTGCCAGCAGCCAAGACTGGAGGGCAGGGCAAGAGACCCAGTACTTC
CDR3 protein: CASSQDWRAGQETQYF

CDR3 length: 13
J gene: TRBJ2-7
V gene: TRBV2
D gene: -
clone size: -
CDR3 DNA: TGTGCCAGCAGCGCTAGCGATGCGAGGGAGCAGTACTTC
CDR3 protein: CASSASDAREQYF

CDR3 length: 14
J gene: TRBJ2-1
V gene: TRBV2
D gene: -
clone size: -
CDR3 DNA: TGTGCCAGCAGTAGACTAGTGGTATCCAATGAGCAGTTCTTC
CDR3 protein: CASSRLVVSNEQFF

CDR3 length: 14
J gene: TRBJ1-2
V gene: TRBV19
D gene: TRBD1
clone size: -
CDR3 DNA: TGTGCCAGTAGTAACAGGGGGCTGAGCTATGGCTACACCTTC
CDR3 protein: CASSNRGLSYGYTF

CDR3 length: 17
J gene: TRBJ2-3
V gene: TRBV7-2
D gene: -
clone size: once
CDR3 DNA: TGTGCCAGCAGCTCCACGCCGGCAGGGGTGGACACAGATACGCAGTATTTT
CDR3 protein: CASSSTPAGVDTDTQYF

CDR3 length: 14
J gene: TRBJ1-6
V gene: TRBV6-1
D gene: -
clone size: -
CDR3 DNA: TGTGCCAGCAGCGGACAGCACCTAAGTTCACCCCTCCACTTT
CDR3 protein: CASSGQHLSSPLHF

CDR3 length: 15
J gene: TRBJ2-7
V gene: TRBV2
D gene: TRBD1
clone size: -
CDR3 DNA: TGTGCCAGCAGAAACCCGGGACAGGGGTTATACGAGCAGTACTTC
CDR3 protein: CASRNPGQGLYEQYF

CDR3 length: 14
J gene: TRBJ1-1
V gene: TRBV7-9
D gene: -
clone size: few
CDR3 DNA: TGTGCCAGCAGCTTAGCGAGATTGAACACTGAAGCTTTCTTT
CDR3 protein: CASSLARLNTEAFF

CDR3 length: 15
J gene: TRBJ1-5
V gene: TRBV7-8
D gene: -
clone size: -
CDR3 DNA: TGTGCCAGCAGCTCCACAGTGGGAGGGGTCCAGCCCCAGCATTTT
CDR3 protein: CASSSTVGGVQPQHF

CDR3 length: 11
J gene: TRBJ2-7
V gene: TRBV10-3
D gene: TRBD1
clone size: -
CDR3 DNA: TGTGCCATTGGACAGGGGTACGAGCAGTACTTC
CDR3 protein: CAIGQGYEQYF

CDR3 length: 17
J gene: TRBJ1-2
V gene: TRBV7-8
D gene: TRBD1
clone size: once
CDR3 DNA: TGTGCCAGCAGCTTAGAGGGACAGGGGGCCTTCTCTGATGGCTACACCTTC
CDR3 protein: CASSLEGQGAFSDGYTF

CDR3 length: 15
J gene: TRBJ2-1
V gene: TRBV5-1
D gene: -
clone size: -
CDR3 DNA: TGCGCCAGCCGAGCGTGGGCCAGCTCCTACAATGAGCAGTTCTTC
CDR3 protein: CASRAWASSYNEQFF

CDR3 length: 12
J gene: TRBJ1-2
V gene: TRBV5-8
D gene: -
clone size: -
CDR3 DNA: TGTGCCAGCAGCTCTCGTAACTATGGCTACACCTTC
CDR3 protein: CASSSRNYGYTF

CDR3 length: 14
J gene: TRBJ2-3
V gene: TRBV10-1
D gene: -
clone size: few
CDR3 DNA: TGCGCCAGCAGTGTGCGTGGGATCACAGATACGCAGTATTTT
CDR3 protein: CASSVRGITDTQYF

CDR3 length: 18
J gene: TRBJ2-1
V gene: TRBV4-2
D gene: TRBD2
clone size: -
CDR3 DNA: TGTGCCAGCAGCCAAGGACCGATGGAGCGGGACCTCTACAATGAGCAGTTCTTC
CDR3 protein: CASSQGPMERDLYNEQFF

CDR3 length: 15
J gene: TRBJ1-5
V gene: TRBV5-1
D gene: -
clone size: -
CDR3 DNA: TGCGCCAGCAGCTTGCAAGGGGCTGGCAATCAGCCCCAGCATTTT
CDR3 protein: CASSLQGAGNQPQHF

CDR3 length: 13
J gene: TRBJ2-3
V gene: TRBV19
D gene: -
clone size: -
CDR3 DNA: TGTGCCAGTAGTATACAGCGCACAGATACGCAGTATTTT
CDR3 protein: CASSIQRTDTQYF

CDR3 length: 16
J gene: TRBJ2-1
V gene: TRBV4-1
D gene: TRBD1
clone size: -
CDR3 DNA: TGCGCCAGCAGCCAATTGTTCGGGACAGGGAGAGAGGGGCAGTTCTTC
CDR3 protein: CASSQLFGTGREGQFF

CDR3 length: 19
J gene: TRBJ2-5
V gene: TRBV1
D gene: -
clone size: -
CDR3 DNA: TGCACCAGCAGCCTGCGAAGGGCTAGCGGGGGGCAGGGGGAAGAGACCCAGTACTTC
CDR3 protein: CTSSLRRASGGQGEETQYF

CDR3 length: 11
J gene: TRBJ1-1
V gene: TRBV20-1
D gene: -
clone size: -
CDR3 DNA: TGCAGTGCTGGGGGCCACACTGAAGCTTTCTTT
CDR3 protein: CSAGGHTEAFF

CDR3 length: 16
J gene: TRBJ1-3
V gene: TRBV5-1
D gene: TRBD1
clone size: -
CDR3 DNA: TGCGCCAGCAGCCCCGGGACAGGCTGGTCTGGAAACACCATATATTTT
CDR3 protein: CASSPGTGWSGNTIYF

CDR3 length: 12
J gene: TRBJ2-5
V gene: TRBV5-8
D gene: -
clone size: -
CDR3 DNA: TGTGCCAGCAGCCCGGGGTTGGGGTTGCAGTACTTC
CDR3 protein: CASSPGLGLQYF

CDR3 length: 14
J gene: TRBJ1-5
V gene: TRBV25-1
D gene: -
clone size: once
CDR3 DNA: TGTGCCAGCAGTTCGGGGAATAGCAATCAGCCCCAGCATTTT
CDR3 protein: CASSSGNSNQPQHF

CDR3 length: 16
J gene: TRBJ2-7
V gene: TRBV4-2
D gene: -
clone size: -
CDR3 DNA: TGTGCCAGCAGCCAAGAAGGCGGGGTAGGGCCCTACGAGCAGTACTTC
CDR3 protein: CASSQEGGVGPYEQYF

CDR3 length: 14
J gene: TRBJ1-1
V gene: TRBV29-1
D gene: -
clone size: -
CDR3 DNA: TGCAGCGTTGAGCGTGGACAGCTGAACACTGAAGCTTTCTTT
CDR3 protein: CSVERGQLNTEAFF

CDR3 length: 15
J gene: TRBJ2-1
V gene: TRBV15
D gene: TRBD1
clone size: -
CDR3 DNA: TGTGCCACCAGCAGAGATGTGGACAGGGGCAATGAGCAGTTCTTC
CDR3 protein: CATSRDVDRGNEQFF

CDR3 length: 15
J gene: TRBJ1-1
V gene: TRBV2
D gene: -
clone size: once
CDR3 DNA: TGTGCCAGCAGTGACGGCGGGGGTAGGGACACTGAAGCTTTCTTT
CDR3 protein: CASSDGGGRDTEAFF

CDR3 length: 14
J gene: TRBJ1-2
V gene: TRBV30
D gene: -
clone size: -
CDR3 DNA: TGTGCCTGGAGTCCGAAGGGGCGTGTGTATGGCTACACCTTC
CDR3 protein: CAWSPKGRVYGYTF

CDR3 length: 13
J gene: TRBJ1-2
V gene: TRBV7-2
D gene: -
clone size: -
CDR3 DNA: TGTGCCAGCAGCTCCACAACTAACTATGGCTACACCTTC
CDR3 protein: CASSSTTNYGYTF

CDR3 length: 13
J gene: TRBJ2-3
V gene: TRBV12-5
D gene: -
clone size: -
CDR3 DNA: TGTGCTAGCTACAGGGAGGGGCCAGATACGCAGTATTTT
CDR3 protein: CASYREGPDTQYF

CDR3 length: 12
J gene: TRBJ2-6
V gene: TRBV1
D gene: -
clone size: once
CDR3 DNA: TGCACCAGCAGTGTGCGGGCCAACGTCCTGACTTTC
CDR3 protein: CTSSVRANVLTF

CDR3 length: 15
J gene: TRBJ1-5
V gene: TRBV9
D gene: -
clone size: -
CDR3 DNA: TGTGCCAGCAGCCCACAACAGAGGGTTCGCCAGCCCCAGCATTTT
CDR3 protein: CASSPQQRVRQPQHF

CDR3 length: 12
J gene: TRBJ1-1
V gene: TRBV6-1
D gene: TRBD1
clone size: -
CDR3 DNA: TGTGCCAGCGTAGACAGGGGAACTGAAGCTTTCTTT
CDR3 protein: CASVDRGTEAFF

CDR3 length: 13
J gene: TRBJ1-5
V gene: TRBV19
D gene: TRBD1
clone size: -
CDR3 DNA: TGTGCCAGTCGGGGACAGGAAGATCAGCCCCAGCATTTT
CDR3 protein: CASRGQEDQPQHF

CDR3 length: 14
J gene: TRBJ2-7
V gene: TRBV5-1
D gene: -
clone size: once
CDR3 DNA: TGCGCCAGCAGCTTGGAACAGGAAACCTACGAGCAGTACTTC
CDR3 protein: CASSLEQETYEQYF

CDR3 length: 16
J gene: TRBJ2-7
V gene: TRBV7-2
D gene: -
clone size: -
CDR3 DNA: TGTGCCAGCAGCTTCAAAGCGGGTTCGAGCTCCTACGAGCAGTACTTC
CDR3 protein: CASSFKAGSSSYEQYF

CDR3 length: 13
J gene: TRBJ1-2
V gene: TRBV7-9
D gene: TRBD1
clone size: -
CDR3 DNA: TGTGCCAGCAGTTGGGACAGGGGGTATGGCTACACCTTC
CDR3 protein: CASSWDRGYGYTF

CDR3 length: 15
J gene: TRBJ2-7
V gene: TRBV5-8
D gene: TRBD2
clone size: -
CDR3 DNA: TGTGCCAGCAGGTGGGGACTAGCGGTAACCTACGAGCAGTACTTC
CDR3 protein: CASRWGLAVTYEQYF

CDR3 length: 11
J gene: TRBJ1-2
V gene: TRBV20-1
D gene: -
clone size: -
CDR3 DNA: TGCAGTGCTATTGGCTTTGGCAGCAGGAACTTC
CDR3 protein: CSAIGFGSRNF

CDR3 length: 15
J gene: TRBJ2-3
V gene: TRBV4-2
D gene: TRBD2
clone size: -
CDR3 DNA: TGTGCCAGCAGACTAGCGGGAGGTTCCACAGATACGCAGTATTTT
CDR3 protein: CASRLAGGSTDTQYF

CDR3 length: 16
J gene: TRBJ2-7
V gene: TRBV7-9
D gene: -
clone size: -
CDR3 DNA: TGTGCCAGCAGCCCAAAGGGCCAGGGCCCTATCGGGGAGCAGTACTTC
CDR3 protein: CASSPKGQGPIGEQYF

CDR3 length: 16
J gene: TRBJ1-1
V gene: TRBV5-6
D gene: TRBD1
clone size: -
CDR3 DNA: TGTGCCAGCAGCCTGGACAGGCTCTGGGTGAACACTGAAGCTTTCTTT
CDR3 protein: CASSLDRLWVNTEAFF

CDR3 length: 18
J gene: TRBJ1-4
V gene: TRBV15
D gene: -
clone size: -
CDR3 DNA: TGTGCCACCAGCAGAGATGCACGGTTTCCCCCTTCCGTTGAAAAACTGTTTTTT
CDR3 protein: CATSRDARFPPSVEKLFF